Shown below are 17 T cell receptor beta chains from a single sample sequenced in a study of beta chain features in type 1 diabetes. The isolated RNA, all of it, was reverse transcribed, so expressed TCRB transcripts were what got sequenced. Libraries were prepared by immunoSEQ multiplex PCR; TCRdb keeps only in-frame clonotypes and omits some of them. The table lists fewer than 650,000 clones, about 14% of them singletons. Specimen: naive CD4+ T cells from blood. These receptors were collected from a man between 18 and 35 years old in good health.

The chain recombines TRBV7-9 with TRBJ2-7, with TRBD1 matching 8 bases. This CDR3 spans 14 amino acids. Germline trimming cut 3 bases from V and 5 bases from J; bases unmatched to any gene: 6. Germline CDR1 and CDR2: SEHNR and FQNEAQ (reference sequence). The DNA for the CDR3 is TGTGCCAGCAGCTTGGGCGGACAGGGCCACGAGCAGTACTTC. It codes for CASSLGGQGHEQYF.

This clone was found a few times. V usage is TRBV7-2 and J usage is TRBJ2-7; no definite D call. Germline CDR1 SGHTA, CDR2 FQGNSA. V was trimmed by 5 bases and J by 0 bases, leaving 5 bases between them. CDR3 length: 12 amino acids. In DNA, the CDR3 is TGTGCCAGCAGCCTCACCTCCTACGAGCAGTACTTC. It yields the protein CASSLTSYEQYF.

For the CDR3, the DNA is TGCGCCAGCCGGACGCCCAGGGGTGGCGGCTACACCTTC. Protein sequence: CASRTPRGGGYTF. V and J are TRBV10-2 and TRBJ1-2; TRBD1 might be the D (6 bases). V lost 8 bases to trimming and J lost 8 bases, with 18 bases between them. This CDR3 region has 13 residues. Germline V gives CDR1 WSHSY, CDR2 SAAADI.

The CDR3 reads CASSYYREETQYF. The CDR3, as DNA: TGTGCCAGCAGTTACTACCGCGAAGAGACCCAGTACTTC. The chain carries TRBV28 and TRBJ2-5; no reliable D call. Per the germline V gene, CDR1 is MDHEN and CDR2 is SYDVKM. There are 13 residues in the CDR3. V was trimmed by 4 bases and J by 3 bases, leaving 9 bases between them.

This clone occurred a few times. The CDR3 region has the DNA TGTGCCAGCAGTATCGGGGCCAAGGGTGGCTACACCTTC. Amino acids: CASSIGAKGGYTF. This chain uses TRBV6-1 with TRBJ1-2; maybe TRBD1 (5 bases). The germline V gene encodes CDR1 MNHNS and CDR2 SASEGT. This CDR3 comprises 13 residues. V lost 5 bases, J lost 7 bases, and 14 bases lay in between.

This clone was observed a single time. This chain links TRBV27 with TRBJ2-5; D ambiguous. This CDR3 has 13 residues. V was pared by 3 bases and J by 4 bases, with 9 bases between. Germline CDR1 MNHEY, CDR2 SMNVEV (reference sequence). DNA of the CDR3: TGTGCCAGCAGTTTTAGGTGGACAGAGACCCAGTACTTC. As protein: CASSFRWTETQYF.

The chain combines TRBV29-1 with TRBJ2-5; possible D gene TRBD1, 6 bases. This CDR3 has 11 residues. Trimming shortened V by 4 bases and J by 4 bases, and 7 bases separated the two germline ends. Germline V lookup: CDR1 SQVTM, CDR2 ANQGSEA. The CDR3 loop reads CSVVRGETQYF. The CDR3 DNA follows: TGCAGCGTTGTCAGGGGAGAGACCCAGTACTTC.

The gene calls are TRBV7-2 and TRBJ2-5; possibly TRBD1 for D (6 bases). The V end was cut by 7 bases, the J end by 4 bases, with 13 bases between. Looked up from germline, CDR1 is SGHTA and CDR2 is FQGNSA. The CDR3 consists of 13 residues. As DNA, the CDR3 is TGTGCCAGCATCAGGGGCGCCGGAGAGACCCAGTACTTC. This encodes CASIRGAGETQYF.

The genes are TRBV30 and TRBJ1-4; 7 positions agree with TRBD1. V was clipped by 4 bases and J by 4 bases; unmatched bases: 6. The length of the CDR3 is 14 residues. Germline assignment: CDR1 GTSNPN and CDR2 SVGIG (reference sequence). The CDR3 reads CAWNPTGINEKLFF. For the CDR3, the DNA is TGTGCCTGGAACCCGACAGGGATTAATGAAAAACTGTTTTTT.

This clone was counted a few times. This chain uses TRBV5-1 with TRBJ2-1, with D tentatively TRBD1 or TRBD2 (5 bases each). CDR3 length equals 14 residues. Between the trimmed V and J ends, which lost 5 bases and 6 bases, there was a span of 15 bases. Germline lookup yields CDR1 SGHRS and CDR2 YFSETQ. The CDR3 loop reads CASSLISGSNEQFF. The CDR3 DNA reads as TGCGCCAGCAGTTTGATCTCAGGGAGCAATGAGCAGTTCTTC.

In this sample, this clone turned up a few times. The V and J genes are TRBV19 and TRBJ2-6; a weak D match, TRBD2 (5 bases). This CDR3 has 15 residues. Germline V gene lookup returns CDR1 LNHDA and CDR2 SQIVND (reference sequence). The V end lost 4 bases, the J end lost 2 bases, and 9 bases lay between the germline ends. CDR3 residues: CASSSPGTGANVLTF. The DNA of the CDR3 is TGTGCCAGTAGTAGCCCGGGAACTGGGGCCAACGTCCTGACTTTC.

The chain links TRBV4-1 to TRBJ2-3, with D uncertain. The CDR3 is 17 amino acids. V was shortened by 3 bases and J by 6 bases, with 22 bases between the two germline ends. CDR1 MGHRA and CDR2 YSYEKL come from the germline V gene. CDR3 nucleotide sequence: TGCGCCAGCAGCCATGATATTCCGGGCCCCCGAGCGGATACGCAGTATTTT. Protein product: CASSHDIPGPRADTQYF.

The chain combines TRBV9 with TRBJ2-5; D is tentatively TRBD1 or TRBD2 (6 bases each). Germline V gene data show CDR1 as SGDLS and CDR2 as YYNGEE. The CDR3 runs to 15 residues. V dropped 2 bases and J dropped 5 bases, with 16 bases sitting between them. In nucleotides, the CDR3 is TGTGCCAGCAGCGTCTTGTCCCGGGGGCTTGAGACCCAGTACTTC. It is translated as CASSVLSRGLETQYF.

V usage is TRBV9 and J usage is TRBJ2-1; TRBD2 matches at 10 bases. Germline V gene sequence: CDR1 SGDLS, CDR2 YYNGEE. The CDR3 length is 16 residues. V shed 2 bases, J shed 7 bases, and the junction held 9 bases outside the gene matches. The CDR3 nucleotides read TGTGCCAGCAGCGTGCTATCTAGCGGGAGCGGGAATGAGCAGTTCTTC. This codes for CASSVLSSGSGNEQFF.

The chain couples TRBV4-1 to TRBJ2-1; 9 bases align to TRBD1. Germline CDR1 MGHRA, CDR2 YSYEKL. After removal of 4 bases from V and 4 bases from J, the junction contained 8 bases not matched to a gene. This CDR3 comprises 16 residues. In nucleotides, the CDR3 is TGCGCCAGCAGCCGCCTAACCGGGACAGGGTACAATGAGCAGTTCTTC. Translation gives CASSRLTGTGYNEQFF.

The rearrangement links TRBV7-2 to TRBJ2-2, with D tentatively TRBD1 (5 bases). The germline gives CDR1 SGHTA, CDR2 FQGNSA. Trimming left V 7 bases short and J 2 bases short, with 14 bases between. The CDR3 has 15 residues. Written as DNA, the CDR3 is TGTGCCAGCATCAGGGTGGAGAGTAACACCGGGGAGCTGTTTTTT. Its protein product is CASIRVESNTGELFF.

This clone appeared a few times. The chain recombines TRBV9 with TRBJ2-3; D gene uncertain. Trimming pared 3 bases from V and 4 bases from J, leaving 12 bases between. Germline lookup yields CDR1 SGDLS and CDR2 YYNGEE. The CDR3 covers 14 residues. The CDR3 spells CASSDGSWADTQYF. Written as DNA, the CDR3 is TGTGCCAGCAGCGACGGGTCCTGGGCAGATACGCAGTATTTT.